A single sample is the source of the 27 T cell receptor beta chains below, sequenced in a study of shared clonotypes between healthy human individuals. Profiling relied on immunoSEQ multiplex PCR, and the TCRdb table lists in-frame clones only, not all of them. The sample records some 2,500,000 clones, roughly 92% being singletons. Material for sequencing was naive CD4+ T cells from PBMCs. Subset in this sample: CD45RA+ positively selected. The receptors were sampled from a man between 18 and 35 years old in good health. Some clones in this sample may be carry-over from other donors' samples.

The genes are TRBV18 and TRBJ1-4; 7 bases are shared with TRBD1. The CDR3 consists of 13 residues. The V and J ends lost 3 bases and 6 bases, in that order; junction bases with no gene match: 1. Per the germline V gene, CDR1 is KGHSH and CDR2 is LQKENI. CDR3 loop: CASSPQGDEKLFF. The CDR3 bases are TGTGCCAGCTCACCGCAGGGGGATGAAAAACTGTTTTTT.

The gene calls are TRBV5-1 and TRBJ2-3, with 8 bases fitting TRBD2. Trimming cost V 4 bases and J 2 bases; bases outside gene matches: 3. This CDR3 region has 14 residues. The germline V gene has CDR1 SGHRS and CDR2 YFSETQ. CDR3 DNA: TGCGCCAGCAGCGTTAGCGGGGCCACAGATACGCAGTATTTT. Protein: CASSVSGATDTQYF.

The rearrangement uses TRBV9 and TRBJ2-2; TRBD2 matches at 8 bases. Germline-derived CDR1 and CDR2 are SGDLS and YYNGEE. The CDR3 has 15 amino acids. Trimming removed 0 bases from V and 6 bases from J; junction bases left unmatched: 4. As DNA, the CDR3 is TGTGCCAGCAGCGTAGAAGGACTAGCTTCCGGGGAGCTGTTTTTT. This translates into CASSVEGLASGELFF.

The chain is built from TRBV28 and TRBJ2-1, with 9 nucleotides matching TRBD1. The germline V gene encodes CDR1 MDHEN and CDR2 SYDVKM. The ends lost 7 bases at V and 4 bases at J; junction bases unmatched: 5. The CDR3 extends over 14 amino acids. CDR3 residues: CASIGQGIYNEQFF. The DNA of the CDR3 is TGTGCCAGCATAGGACAGGGGATATACAATGAGCAGTTCTTC. Based on the CDR3 plus reference TRBV28 and TRBJ2-1, the full variable domain is DVKVTQSSRYLVKRTGEKVFLECVQDMDHENMFWYRQDPGLGLRLIYFSYDVKMKEKGDIPEGYSVSREKKERFSLILESASTNQTSMYLCASIGQGIYNEQFFGPGTRLTVL.

J is TRBJ2-2 and V is TRBV27; 15 bases map to TRBD2. From germline, CDR1 is MNHEY and CDR2 SMNVEV (reference sequence). The CDR3 runs 18 residues. V lost 4 bases, J lost 2 bases, and 5 bases stayed unmatched. The CDR3, as DNA: TGTGCCAGCAGTTCCCCGGGACTAGCGGGAGGAAACACCGGGGAGCTGTTTTTT. As protein: CASSSPGLAGGNTGELFF.

The CDR3 here is CASSPLSPPGLSSGNTIYF. The CDR3 coding sequence is TGTGCCAGCTCACCACTCTCTCCGCCGGGCCTCAGCTCTGGAAACACCATATATTTT. The chain links TRBV18 to TRBJ1-3, with D hard to call. Trimming removed 1 base at V and 0 bases at J, with 19 bases between. The germline CDR1 and CDR2 sequences are KGHSH and LQKENI. The CDR3 consists of 19 residues.

The gene calls are TRBV4-1 and TRBJ1-3, with unresolved D. The CDR3 runs 15 residues. The germline gives CDR1 MGHRA, CDR2 YSYEKL. V lost 4 bases and J lost 1, with 11 bases in between. In nucleotides, the CDR3 is TGCGCCAGCAGCCTTGAGGGAGGATCTGGAAACACCATATATTTT. This encodes CASSLEGGSGNTIYF.

The genes are TRBV30 and TRBJ2-4; D is undetermined. Germline assignment: CDR1 GTSNPN and CDR2 SVGIG (reference sequence). Trimming shortened V by 4 bases and J by 8 bases, and 39 bases separated the two germline ends. This CDR3 is built from 21 residues. DNA of the CDR3: TGTGCCTGGAACCCGATGTTGAACTTTCAGATTGGGATGTCATCCTTTCACATTCAGTACTTC. Protein sequence: CAWNPMLNFQIGMSSFHIQYF.

The chain recombines TRBV30 with TRBJ2-1, with a weak D call TRBD1 (5 bases). CDR1 is GTSNPN, CDR2 SVGIG, per germline (reference sequence). The CDR3 has 13 amino acids. Trimming took 4 bases from V and 12 from J, leaving 19 bases between them. The CDR3 is CAWNPVRTNGQFF. CDR3 bases: TGTGCCTGGAACCCCGTAAGGACAAACGGGCAGTTCTTC.

This chain uses TRBV6-5 with TRBJ2-4; D perhaps matches TRBD2 (5 bases). The CDR3 is 13 residues long. V was clipped by 8 bases and J by 11 bases, with 19 bases between them. Germline CDR1 and CDR2: MNHEY and SVGAGI. The chain's CDR3 is CASLDGGQDVQYF. For the CDR3, the DNA is TGTGCCAGCCTGGATGGCGGGCAAGACGTTCAGTACTTC.

The chain combines TRBV18 with TRBJ2-7, with TRBD2 matching 11 bases. Germline CDR1 and CDR2: KGHSH and LQKENI. The V gene end was trimmed by 5 bases and the J gene end by 2 bases; junction bases not matched to a gene: 5. There are 15 residues in the CDR3. CDR3 loop: CASSILAGAPYEQYF. CDR3 DNA sequence: TGTGCCAGCTCAATACTAGCGGGAGCCCCCTACGAGCAGTACTTC.

Concerning this clone itself: The sample holds other DNA sequences that translate to the same CDR3. The V call is TRBV5-1, the J call TRBJ1-1; 10 bases fit TRBD1. The trim removed 4 bases at V and 1 base at J, leaving 4 bases unmatched. Germline CDR1 is SGHRS and CDR2 is YFSETQ. This CDR3 comprises 15 residues. CDR3 sequence: CASSLRTGGNTEAFF. The CDR3 bases are TGCGCCAGCAGCCTCCGGACAGGGGGGAACACTGAAGCTTTCTTT.

This sequence joins TRBV5-1 and TRBJ2-5; the D gene is possibly TRBD2 (5 bases). CDR1 and CDR2 from the germline V gene are SGHRS and YFSETQ. This CDR3 comprises 16 residues. V shed 0 bases and J shed 1 base, with 13 bases lying between them. In DNA, the CDR3 is TGCGCCAGCAGCTTGGCCCCGGGATCGATCCAAGAGACCCAGTACTTC. Its protein product is CASSLAPGSIQETQYF.

The chain is built from TRBV7-2 and TRBJ1-5; no reliable D call. Germline CDR1 and CDR2: SGHTA and FQGNSA. This CDR3 has 14 residues. Trimming pared 2 bases from V and 1 base from J, leaving 6 bases between. The CDR3 DNA follows: TGTGCCAGCAGCTTAACTCGAAGCAATCAGCCCCAGCATTTT. This encodes CASSLTRSNQPQHF.

V and J are TRBV19 and TRBJ2-7; D uncertain. Germline V gene sequence: CDR1 LNHDA, CDR2 SQIVND (reference sequence). V gave up 3 bases and J gave up 5 bases, with 11 bases separating them. CDR3 length: 13 amino acids. CDR3 amino acids: CASSIRFYDEQYF. CDR3 DNA: TGTGCCAGTAGTATCAGGTTTTACGACGAGCAGTACTTC.

The rearrangement joins TRBV5-5 to TRBJ1-5, with D maybe TRBD1 (6 bases). Germline V gene sequence: CDR1 SGHKS, CDR2 YYEKEE (reference sequence). The CDR3 is made up of 16 amino acids. V lost 4 bases, J lost 0 bases, and 14 bases lay in between. CDR3 region: CASSLKGGGSNQPQHF. The CDR3, as DNA: TGTGCCAGCAGCCTAAAGGGAGGGGGTAGCAATCAGCCCCAGCATTTT. Drawing the rest from reference TRBV5-5 and TRBJ1-5, the complete variable domain is DAGVTQSPTHLIKTRGQQVTLRCSPISGHKSVSWYQQVLGQGPQFIFQYYEKEERGRGNFPDRFSARQFPNYSSELNVNALLLGDSALYLCASSLKGGGSNQPQHFGDGTRLSIL.

This clone was detected once. This chain uses TRBV19 with TRBJ2-2, with 10 bases identical to TRBD1. Germline CDR1 is LNHDA and CDR2 is SQIVND (reference sequence). The CDR3 contains 15 residues. With 6 bases clipped from V and 7 bases from J, the junction kept 8 bases outside the gene matches. The CDR3 DNA is TGTGCCAGTAGGATAAGACAGGGGGCGTACGGGGAGCTGTTTTTT. Protein sequence: CASRIRQGAYGELFF. Full variable domain (remainder filled in from reference TRBV19 and TRBJ2-2): DGGITQSPKYLFRKEGQNVTLSCEQNLNHDAMYWYRQDPGQGLRLIYYSQIVNDFQKGDIAEGYSVSREKKESFPLTVTSAQKNPTAFYLCASRIRQGAYGELFFGEGSRLTVL.

V and J are TRBV5-1 and TRBJ2-5; either TRBD1 or TRBD2 may fit D (5 bases each). The germline gives CDR1 SGHRS, CDR2 YFSETQ. CDR3 size: 13 residues. Between the trimmed V and J ends, which lost 6 bases and 5 bases, there was a span of 14 bases. For the CDR3, the DNA is TGCGCCAGCATAGCGACCTCAGGGGAGACCCAGTACTTC. Protein sequence: CASIATSGETQYF.

The rearrangement links TRBV6-6 to TRBJ1-1; D is undetermined. The ends were cut back, 6 bases at V and 6 bases at J, with 14 bases in the middle. The germline V gene has CDR1 MNHNY and CDR2 SVGAGI (reference sequence). There are 13 residues in the CDR3. CDR3 in amino acids: CASSPVVVSEAFF. CDR3 in DNA: TGTGCCAGCAGCCCCGTGGTCGTTTCTGAAGCTTTCTTT.

The gene calls are TRBV5-1 and TRBJ2-3, with 7 bases matching TRBD1. Per germline, CDR1 SGHRS and CDR2 YFSETQ. The CDR3 consists of 16 residues. Trimming at V came to 1 base and at J to 7 bases, leaving 12 bases not matched to a gene. CDR3: CASSLWTGGVVNTQYF. For the CDR3, the DNA is TGCGCCAGCAGCTTGTGGACAGGCGGCGTTGTGAATACGCAGTATTTT.

V and J are TRBV7-2 and TRBJ2-1; D tentatively reads TRBD1 or TRBD2 (6 bases each). Per germline, CDR1 SGHTA and CDR2 FQGNSA. V shed 4 bases and J shed 8 bases, with 12 bases lying between them. This CDR3 contains 13 residues. CDR3 region: CASSSDGGDEQFF. The CDR3 DNA follows: TGTGCCAGCAGCTCGGACGGGGGCGATGAGCAGTTCTTC.

CDR3 nucleotide sequence: TGTGCCAGCAGCTTAGGTACCACTAGCGCGGGGGACAATGAGCAGTTCTTC. As protein: CASSLGTTSAGDNEQFF. This rearrangement joins TRBV7-8 to TRBJ2-1, with 7 bases aligning to TRBD2. Losses at the gene ends were 1 base for V and 5 bases for J; bases not matched to a gene: 11. The CDR3 is 17 amino acids. Germline lookup yields CDR1 SGHVS and CDR2 FQNEAQ.

This chain uses TRBV25-1 with TRBJ2-1; 7 positions match TRBD2. V shed 1 base, J shed 10 bases, and the junction held 16 bases outside the gene matches. CDR3 length: 17 amino acids. The germline V gene has CDR1 MGHDK and CDR2 SYGVNS. The CDR3 loop is CASSESLGERGLGEQFF. CDR3 DNA sequence: TGTGCCAGCAGTGAATCCCTGGGGGAGCGGGGACTGGGCGAGCAGTTCTTC.

The J gene is TRBJ1-2, the V gene TRBV20-1, with no clear D. Germline lookup yields CDR1 DFQATT and CDR2 SNEGSKA (reference sequence). The V and J ends lost 3 bases and 6 bases respectively, with 8 bases between them. The CDR3 contains 11 residues. DNA of the CDR3: TGCAGTGCTAGGTTCCGGGATGGCTACACCTTC. Protein product: CSARFRDGYTF.

This chain joins TRBV9 and TRBJ2-2; 7 bases fit TRBD1. V lost 5 bases to trimming and J lost 0 bases; unmatched junction nucleotides: 4. The CDR3 covers 15 residues. Per germline, CDR1 SGDLS and CDR2 YYNGEE. The CDR3 sequence is CASRLTGANTGELFF. DNA of the CDR3: TGTGCCAGCAGGCTTACAGGGGCGAACACCGGGGAGCTGTTTTTT.

V usage is TRBV29-1 and J usage is TRBJ2-3; 8 bases are shared with TRBD1. J was trimmed by 2 bases and V by 6 bases; bases with no gene match: 4. The V gene's germline CDR1 is SQVTM and CDR2 ANQGSEA. The CDR3 is 13 amino acids. The CDR3 region has the DNA TGCAGCGTGACAGGGGCGAACACAGATACGCAGTATTTT. It specifies CSVTGANTDTQYF.

The rearrangement links TRBV28 to TRBJ1-5; no reliable D call. Trimming cost V 4 bases and J 6 bases, with 28 bases left between them. The germline V gene encodes CDR1 MDHEN and CDR2 SYDVKM. This CDR3 region has 19 residues. The CDR3 spells CASSSKSTALRRSGQPQHF. CDR3 coding DNA: TGTGCCAGCAGTTCCAAGTCGACCGCCCTCCGCCGAAGCGGTCAGCCCCAGCATTTT.